The clone carrying this TCR beta chain came up once. These data are taken from a study of T cell changes during pregnancy in multiple sclerosis. Here immunoSEQ multiplex PCR was the method, and the copy in TCRdb shows in-frame clones only, minus some. Of tens of thousands of clones detected, nearly 90% appear once; the ten largest clones hold more than 1.5%. This material consisted of peripheral blood, taken in the first trimester of pregnancy. The source of this sequence is a female donor with multiple sclerosis, enrolled in a pregnancy study.

The CDR3 nucleotides are TGTGCCAGCGGCGTTTGGAGCCCCCTAAGCAATCAGCCCCAGCATTTT. Residues: CASGVWSPLSNQPQHF. V usage is TRBV5-8 and J usage is TRBJ1-5; D not resolved. The CDR3 is 16 residues long. The germline CDR1 and CDR2 sequences are SGHTS and YDEGEE. With 7 bases removed from V and 1 base from J, the gap between germline ends came to 18 bases.